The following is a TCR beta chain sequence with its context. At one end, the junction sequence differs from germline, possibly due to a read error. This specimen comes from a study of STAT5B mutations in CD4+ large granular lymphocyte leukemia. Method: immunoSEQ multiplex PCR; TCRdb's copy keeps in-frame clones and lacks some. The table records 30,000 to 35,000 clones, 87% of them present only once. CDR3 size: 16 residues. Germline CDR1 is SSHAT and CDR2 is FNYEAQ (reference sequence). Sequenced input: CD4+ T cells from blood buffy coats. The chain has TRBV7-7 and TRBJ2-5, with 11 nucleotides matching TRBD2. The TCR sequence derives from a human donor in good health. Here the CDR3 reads CASSSYLAGGGETQYF. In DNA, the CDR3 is TGTGCTAGCAGCTCGTATCTAGCGGGAGGTGGAGAGACCCAGTACTTC.